The 6 T cell receptor beta chains listed next were all sequenced from one sample in a study of blood T cell repertoires in COVID-19. Measured with immunoSEQ multiplex PCR; TCRdb has only the in-frame clones, and not every one. Of 200,000 to 250,000 clones in the sample, approximately 78% were seen once. Sequences were obtained from peripheral blood. The source is a woman under 30 with acute or convalescent COVID-19.

This clone has just one count. The V call is TRBV5-1, the J call TRBJ1-2; 8 nucleotides align to TRBD1. The CDR3 spans 15 residues. Looked up from germline, CDR1 is SGHRS and CDR2 is YFSETQ. Germline trimming cut 0 bases from V and 2 bases from J; bases unmatched to any gene: 3. CDR3 sequence: CASSLESGGNYGYTF. CDR3 coding DNA: TGCGCCAGCAGCTTGGAGTCAGGGGGCAACTATGGCTACACCTTC.

This rearrangement joins TRBV19 to TRBJ1-3; D is possibly TRBD1 (6 bases). This CDR3 spans 14 amino acids. Germline CDR1 and CDR2: LNHDA and SQIVND (reference sequence). V gave up 5 bases and J gave up 4 bases, with 12 bases separating them. CDR3 sequence reads: CASSVQGEGNTIYF. The CDR3 DNA sequence: TGTGCCAGTAGTGTACAGGGCGAAGGAAACACCATATATTTT.

J is TRBJ2-3 and V is TRBV7-2; tentative D call: TRBD2 (5 bases). V gave up 4 bases and J gave up 0 bases, with 8 bases separating them. The germline V gene has CDR1 SGHTA and CDR2 FQGNSA. The CDR3 sequence is 14 residues long. CDR3 amino acids: CASSWRQSTDTQYF. CDR3 nucleotide sequence: TGTGCCAGCAGCTGGAGGCAAAGCACAGATACGCAGTATTTT.

The rearrangement uses TRBV25-1 and TRBJ1-2, with D maybe TRBD1 (6 bases). V shed 1 base and J shed 6 bases, with 21 bases lying between them. Germline V CDR1 and CDR2: MGHDK, SYGVNS. This CDR3 has 17 amino acids. The CDR3 loop is CASSEFYHVGGQDGYTF. CDR3 nucleotide sequence: TGTGCCAGCAGTGAATTTTATCACGTGGGGGGGCAAGATGGCTACACCTTC.

The chain combines TRBV4-1 with TRBJ1-4; D call uncertain. From germline, CDR1 is MGHRA and CDR2 YSYEKL. The length of the CDR3 is 16 residues. Trimming stripped 0 bases from V and 2 bases from J, with 10 bases between. This CDR3 reads CASSQDGQATNEKLFF. The CDR3 DNA is TGCGCCAGCAGCCAAGATGGGCAGGCGACTAATGAAAAACTGTTTTTT.

The chain has TRBV12-3 or TRBV12-4 and TRBJ2-7; possible D gene TRBD2, 5 bases. The CDR3 spans 13 residues. The V end lost 0 bases, the J end lost 5 bases, and 8 bases lay between the germline ends. The CDR3 bases are TGTGCCAGCAGTTTAGCGCCCGGGAACGAGCAGTACTTC. It codes for CASSLAPGNEQYF.